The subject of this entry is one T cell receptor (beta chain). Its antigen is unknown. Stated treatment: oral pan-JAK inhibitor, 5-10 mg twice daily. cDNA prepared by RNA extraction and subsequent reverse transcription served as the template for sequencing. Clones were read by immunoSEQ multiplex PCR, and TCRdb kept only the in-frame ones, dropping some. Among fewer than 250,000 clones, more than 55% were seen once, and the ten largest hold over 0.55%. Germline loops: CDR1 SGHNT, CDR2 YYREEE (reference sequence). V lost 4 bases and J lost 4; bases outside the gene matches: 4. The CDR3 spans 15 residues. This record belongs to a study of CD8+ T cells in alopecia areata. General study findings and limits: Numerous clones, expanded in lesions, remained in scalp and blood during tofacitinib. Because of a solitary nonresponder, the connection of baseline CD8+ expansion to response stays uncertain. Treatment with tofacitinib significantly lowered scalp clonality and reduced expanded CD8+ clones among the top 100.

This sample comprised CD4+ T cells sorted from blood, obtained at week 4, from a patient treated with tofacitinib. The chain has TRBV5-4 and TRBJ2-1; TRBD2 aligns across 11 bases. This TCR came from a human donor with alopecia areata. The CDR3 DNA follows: TGTGCCAGCAGCGAAGGGACTAGCGGATACAATGAGCAGTTCTTC. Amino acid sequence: CASSEGTSGYNEQFF.